This TCR beta chain is from a study of cytomegalovirus exposure and HLA in healthy donors. Looking at the study overall: T cells numbering around 190 million yielded more than 100 million unique TCR beta sequences in an earlier analysis.

Remarks on this clone: Its antigen remains unidentified.

The PCR was carried out with 60 Vbeta primers and 13 Jbeta primers. Some clones are missing from TCRdb's copy, which holds only in-frame ones; the method was immunoSEQ multiplex PCR. The data show 100,000 or so clones, with 78% seen just once and 5.6% held by the top ten. Germline CDR1 SEHNR, CDR2 FQNEAQ (reference sequence). Trimming stripped 1 base from V and 1 base from J, with 13 bases between. This CDR3 has 16 amino acids. Findings and caveats of the study: Presence/absence analyses treated sequencing depth as roughly uniform across donors. Rarity characterized most TCR sequences, yet some public TCRs appeared in many donors. Analysis was carried out at a later point, and it linked a missense DCLRE1C variant to TCR beta V- and J-gene trimming.

The V call is TRBV7-9, the J call TRBJ1-1; unclear D gene. The specimen was PBMCs. The receptor's source is a male donor in good health and CMV-seronegative. CDR3 DNA: TGTGCCAGCAGCTTAGGAGATCTACGGGGGAACACTGAAGCTTTCTTT. It is translated as CASSLGDLRGNTEAFF.